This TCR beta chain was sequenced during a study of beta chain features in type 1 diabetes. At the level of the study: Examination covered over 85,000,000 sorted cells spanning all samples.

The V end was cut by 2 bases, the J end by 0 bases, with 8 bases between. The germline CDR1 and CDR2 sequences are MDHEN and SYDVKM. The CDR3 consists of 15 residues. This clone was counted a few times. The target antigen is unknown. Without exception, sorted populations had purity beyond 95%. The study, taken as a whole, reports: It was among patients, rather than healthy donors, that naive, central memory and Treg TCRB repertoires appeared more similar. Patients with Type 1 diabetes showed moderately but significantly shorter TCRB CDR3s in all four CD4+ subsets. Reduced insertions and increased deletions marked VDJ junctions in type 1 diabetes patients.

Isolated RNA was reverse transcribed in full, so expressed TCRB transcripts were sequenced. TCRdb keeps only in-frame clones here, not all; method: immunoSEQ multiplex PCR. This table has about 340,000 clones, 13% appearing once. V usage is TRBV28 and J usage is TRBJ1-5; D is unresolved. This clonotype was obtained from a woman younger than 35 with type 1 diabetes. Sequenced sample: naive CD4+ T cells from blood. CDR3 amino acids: CASSLGGISNQPQHF. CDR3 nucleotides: TGTGCCAGCAGTTTAGGCGGAATTAGCAATCAGCCCCAGCATTTT.